One and the same sample provided the 15 T cell receptor beta chains below, sequenced in a study of regulatory dendritic cells for organ transplantation. Profiling relied on immunoSEQ multiplex PCR, and the TCRdb table lists in-frame clones only, not all of them. The sample lists tens of thousands of clones, about 93% occurring once. The specimen was naive CD8+ T cells from blood. The subset: CD45RA+ naive T cells. These receptors all stem from a human donor in good health.

The chain couples TRBV10-2 to TRBJ2-1; D is unclear. From germline, CDR1 is WSHSY and CDR2 SAAADI. The V end was cut by 6 bases, the J end by 3 bases, with 6 bases between. The CDR3 is 12 amino acids. The CDR3 spells CASRNGYNEQFF. The CDR3 DNA sequence: TGCGCCAGCAGGAATGGCTACAATGAGCAGTTCTTC.

This chain joins TRBV9 and TRBJ1-4; D might be TRBD1 (6 bases). Between the trimmed V and J ends, which lost 4 bases and 7 bases, there was a span of 20 bases. CDR3 length: 16 residues. In germline, CDR1 is SGDLS, CDR2 YYNGEE. CDR3 sequence: CASSPTSRDIGEKLFF. In DNA, the CDR3 is TGTGCCAGCAGCCCAACATCTCGGGACATTGGTGAAAAACTGTTTTTT.

The rearrangement links TRBV28 to TRBJ1-4; no definite D call. The germline gives CDR1 MDHEN, CDR2 SYDVKM. This CDR3 spans 13 amino acids. V was pared by 10 bases and J by 5 bases, with 14 bases between. Written as DNA, the CDR3 is TGTGCCACCGGAGGTTTAATAAATGAAAAACTGTTTTTT. Protein sequence: CATGGLINEKLFF.

As DNA, the CDR3 is TGTGCCAGTAGTCCCCGGGACAGGGGTTATCAGCCCCAGCATTTT. The encoded protein is CASSPRDRGYQPQHF. The V call is TRBV19, the J call TRBJ1-5; 10 bases are a match to TRBD1. The germline CDR1 and CDR2 sequences are LNHDA and SQIVND (reference sequence). The length of the CDR3 is 15 residues. Losses at the gene ends were 5 bases for V and 5 bases for J; bases not matched to a gene: 6.

The gene calls are TRBV27 and TRBJ1-4; 9 bases match TRBD1. CDR3 length equals 13 residues. Germline CDR1 is MNHEY and CDR2 is SMNVEV (reference sequence). Losses at the gene ends were 4 bases for V and 7 bases for J; bases not matched to a gene: 1. The CDR3 loop is CASSSDRGEKLFF. CDR3 coding DNA: TGTGCCAGCAGTTCGGACAGGGGTGAAAAACTGTTTTTT.

The chain employs TRBV7-9 and TRBJ1-5; TRBD1 is a possible D gene (5 bases). This CDR3 has 15 amino acids. Deletions cut 5 bases from V and 7 bases from J, with 18 bases between. Looked up from germline, CDR1 is SEHNR and CDR2 is FQNEAQ (reference sequence). This CDR3 is CASSHAGRPGQPQHF. The CDR3 region has the DNA TGTGCCAGCAGCCACGCAGGGAGGCCGGGCCAGCCCCAGCATTTT.

This chain joins TRBV28 and TRBJ2-1, with a possible D match to TRBD2 (5 bases). Germline loops: CDR1 MDHEN, CDR2 SYDVKM. The CDR3 has 14 amino acids. V shed 5 bases and J shed 1 base, with 9 bases lying between them. CDR3 amino acids: CASSLKRSYNEQFF. In nucleotides, the CDR3 is TGTGCCAGCAGTCTCAAGCGGTCCTACAATGAGCAGTTCTTC.

This chain joins TRBV13 and TRBJ2-1; weak D call: TRBD1 (6 bases). This CDR3 region has 14 residues. Germline values: CDR1 PRHDT, CDR2 FYEKMQ (reference sequence). Deletions cut 4 bases from V and 1 base from J, with 8 bases between. In nucleotides, the CDR3 is TGTGCCAGCAGCTCGCAGGGGTCCTACAATGAGCAGTTCTTC. Its protein product is CASSSQGSYNEQFF.

This clone was counted a single time. The chain uses TRBV14 and TRBJ2-7; 9 positions agree with TRBD1. The CDR3 sequence is 14 residues long. With 5 bases clipped from V and 4 bases from J, the junction kept 6 bases outside the gene matches. CDR1 and CDR2 (germline): SGHDN, FVKESK. The CDR3 region has the DNA TGTGCCAGCAGCTCCCTGGACAGGGGTTACGAGCAGTACTTC. Its protein is CASSSLDRGYEQYF.

The V and J genes are TRBV9 and TRBJ1-2, with TRBD1 as a possible D gene (5 bases). Germline values: CDR1 SGDLS, CDR2 YYNGEE. The CDR3 covers 12 residues. V was cut by 8 bases and J by 5 bases, with 13 bases left in between. The DNA of the CDR3 is TGTGCCAGTTACAGGCTAATATATGGCTACACCTTC. It is translated as CASYRLIYGYTF.

This sequence joins TRBV27 and TRBJ2-7; unclear D gene. Germline loops: CDR1 MNHEY, CDR2 SMNVEV (reference sequence). V was cut by 3 bases and J by 0 bases, with 6 bases left in between. The CDR3 extends over 13 amino acids. This chain's CDR3 is CASSFTGSYEQYF. The CDR3 DNA is TGTGCCAGCAGTTTCACGGGCTCCTACGAGCAGTACTTC.

The V gene is TRBV7-9, the J gene TRBJ1-4, with a possible D match to TRBD1 (6 bases). The V gene lost 5 bases and the J gene lost 7 bases, with 14 bases spanning the gap. The CDR3 is made up of 14 amino acids. Germline V CDR1 and CDR2: SEHNR, FQNEAQ (reference sequence). CDR3 protein: CASSRGASAEKLFF. CDR3 nucleotide sequence: TGTGCCAGCAGCCGGGGGGCGTCGGCTGAAAAACTGTTTTTT.

The V call is TRBV11-1, the J call TRBJ2-6, with D unclear. The germline CDR1 and CDR2 sequences are SGHAT and FQDESV (reference sequence). With 2 bases removed from V and 1 base from J, the gap between germline ends came to 6 bases. This CDR3 is 15 amino acids long. The CDR3 loop is CASSLTGSGANVLTF. CDR3 sequence (DNA): TGTGCCAGCAGCTTAACCGGGTCTGGGGCCAACGTCCTGACTTTC.

This chain uses TRBV2 with TRBJ1-2; D unresolved. The CDR3 contains 15 residues. Germline V gene sequence: CDR1 SNHLY, CDR2 FYNNEI. The germline V and J ends were trimmed by 3 bases and 8 bases, with 19 bases remaining between them. CDR3 amino acids: CASSDFGYRGLGYTF. Written as DNA, the CDR3 is TGTGCCAGCAGTGATTTCGGTTATCGGGGATTAGGCTACACCTTC.

The chain couples TRBV11-2 to TRBJ2-7; TRBD1 might be the D (6 bases). The germline V gene encodes CDR1 SGHAT and CDR2 FQNNGV. The CDR3 consists of 15 residues. Trimming pared 6 bases from V and 2 bases from J, leaving 17 bases between. CDR3 amino acids: CASSITSDSAYEQYF. CDR3 sequence (DNA): TGTGCCAGCAGTATAACTTCGGACAGCGCCTACGAGCAGTACTTC.